The entry below describes one TCR beta chain. What it binds is unknown. The data were taken from a study of T cell responses to AZD1222 COVID-19 vaccine. Whole-study findings and limits: After the peak T cell response, and only then, were repertoires sampled. Vaccine-related CD4 TCRs covered spike, predominating at 160-218 and 743-854.

Pooled in the analysis were second doses at about 4 or about 12 weeks. TCRdb's copy holds only in-frame clones and misses some; the assay was immunoSEQ multiplex PCR. The table includes 45,000 to 65,000 clones, over 80% detected once. CDR1 SGHRS and CDR2 YFSETQ come from the germline V gene. This CDR3 contains 14 residues. V shed 4 bases and J shed 3 bases, with 10 bases lying between them. The receptor was derived from an adult who received the AZD1222 COVID-19 vaccine. This sequence joins TRBV5-1 and TRBJ1-4; D may be TRBD1 (5 bases). Sequenced here: peripheral blood, sampled 28 days after the second AZD1222 dose. The CDR3 region has the DNA TGCGCCAGCAGCCCGGGGGAGGCTAATGAAAAACTGTTTTTT. As protein: CASSPGEANEKLFF.